A single TCR beta chain is shown here with its context. This entry is derived from a study of blood T cell repertoires in COVID-19. Sequencing was performed with immunoSEQ multiplex PCR; in TCRdb, only in-frame clones are kept and a portion is missing. The data hold about 140,000 clones, with 80% to 90% observed a single time. The TCR was taken from a woman aged 50 to 60 with acute COVID-19. The sample taken for sequencing was PBMCs or T cells enriched from blood (not recorded which).

CDR3 nucleotide sequence: TGCGCCAGCAGCCCAGGGATCTCTGGCACAGATACGCAGTATTTT. Its protein is CASSPGISGTDTQYF. The chain uses TRBV5-1 and TRBJ2-3; a possible D gene is TRBD1 (5 bases). Germline CDR1 and CDR2: SGHRS and YFSETQ. V shed 4 bases and J shed 1 base, with 13 bases lying between them. The CDR3 is made up of 15 amino acids.